This T cell receptor (beta chain) emerged from a study of blood T cells in healthy people across ages. Study-wide points: The CMV status of each donor remained undetermined, and this could have confounded shifts in expanded clonotypes.

The authors ran a second PCR of roughly 6 to 12 cycles using a sample-barcoded 5' primer and a J-beta primer mix. TCRdb re-derived calls from the 5' RACE reads in MiXCR, one entry per CDR3 protein. The table includes about 780,000 distinct CDR3 sequences, about 46% detected once. The V and J ends lost 5 bases and 5 bases respectively, with 15 bases between them. The germline V gene has CDR1 MGHRA and CDR2 YSYEKL. This CDR3 is 14 amino acids long. With regard to this clonotype: Its antigen is not known.

This chain links TRBV4-1 with TRBJ1-1; D is perhaps TRBD1 (5 bases). This clonotype was sampled from a man at least 80 years old in good health. The source material was blood. CDR3 in amino acids: CASSLETRETEAFF. CDR3 sequence (DNA): TGCGCCAGCAGCTTAGAAACCAGGGAGACTGAAGCTTTCTTT.